These 3 T cell receptor beta chains were all obtained from the same sample, sequenced in a study of blood T cells in healthy people across ages. The second PCR ran about 6 to 12 cycles with a sample-barcoded 5' primer and J-beta primers. TCRdb re-analysed the 5' RACE reads in MiXCR, keeping a single row per CDR3 protein. Of about 1.5 million distinct CDR3 sequences in the sample, 42% were seen once. What was sequenced was blood. The source of these receptors is a woman younger than 30 in good health.

This clonotype was observed a handful of times. The chain couples TRBV29-1 to TRBJ1-2, with TRBD1 matching over 9 bases. The trim removed 5 bases at V and 6 bases at J, leaving 10 bases unmatched. The CDR3 contains 14 residues. Germline V lookup: CDR1 SQVTM, CDR2 ANQGSEA. CDR3 nucleotides: TGCAGCGTTCCACGGAAGGACAGGGGAAATGGCTACACCTTC. Its protein product is CSVPRKDRGNGYTF.

The chain employs TRBV20-1 and TRBJ2-1, with 9 nucleotides matching TRBD1. After removal of 3 bases from V and 10 bases from J, the junction contained 7 bases not matched to a gene. The CDR3 has 13 residues. From germline, CDR1 is DFQATT and CDR2 SNEGSKA (reference sequence). CDR3 residues: CSARWTGDYEQFF. Here the CDR3 DNA reads TGCAGTGCTAGGTGGACAGGGGACTACGAGCAGTTCTTC.

The V gene is TRBV18, the J gene TRBJ1-1, with D possibly TRBD1 on 5 matching bases. V was shortened by 1 base and J by 2 bases, with 14 bases between the two germline ends. Germline V gene sequence: CDR1 KGHSH, CDR2 LQKENI. The CDR3 spans 16 residues. The DNA of the CDR3 is TGTGCCAGCTCACCACAGACGGGACGAACCAACACTGAAGCTTTCTTT. It encodes CASSPQTGRTNTEAFF.